This TCR beta chain stems from a study of CD8 T cells in Susac syndrome. Random hexamers served to reverse transcribe roughly 0.45 to 1 ug RNA. TCRdb passed the immunoSEQ multiplex PCR reads through MiXCR, listing each CDR3 protein once. The sample records 150,000 to 200,000 distinct CDR3 sequences, approximately 93% being singletons. This CDR3 is 18 amino acids long. V was clipped by 6 bases and J by 4 bases, with 27 bases between them. The germline gives CDR1 MDHEN, CDR2 SYDVKM. This receptor was obtained from a human donor with multiple sclerosis. The chain employs TRBV28 and TRBJ1-2; no definite D call. Sequencing input: CD4+ T cells from PBMCs. The CDR3 spells CASRAEFRNTIFSYGYTF. DNA for the CDR3: TGTGCCAGCAGGGCTGAATTCAGGAATACCATCTTTAGCTATGGCTACACCTTC.